The present entry profiles one TCR beta chain with its context. The germline V gene has CDR1 GTSNPN and CDR2 SVGIG (reference sequence). The CDR3 has 14 residues. Losses at the gene ends were 3 bases for V and 9 bases for J; bases not matched to a gene: 10. These data come from a study of cytomegalovirus exposure and HLA in healthy donors. Study-wide background: Drawn from HLA-typed donors, about 85 million unique TCRs were held in an early data release.

Use of 60 Vbeta and 13 Jbeta primers characterized the PCR. This table comes from immunoSEQ multiplex PCR, and its TCRdb copy is limited to in-frame clones, with some not included. Among about 180,000 clones listed, about 83% were seen once. The sample consisted of PBMCs. This chain uses TRBV30 with TRBJ2-1; 8 bases map to TRBD2. The clonotype originates from a girl aged 5 to 17 in good health and CMV-seropositive. The CDR3 protein is CAWSSGLAASEQFF. The CDR3 nucleotides are TGTGCCTGGAGCTCCGGACTAGCCGCTAGTGAGCAGTTCTTC.